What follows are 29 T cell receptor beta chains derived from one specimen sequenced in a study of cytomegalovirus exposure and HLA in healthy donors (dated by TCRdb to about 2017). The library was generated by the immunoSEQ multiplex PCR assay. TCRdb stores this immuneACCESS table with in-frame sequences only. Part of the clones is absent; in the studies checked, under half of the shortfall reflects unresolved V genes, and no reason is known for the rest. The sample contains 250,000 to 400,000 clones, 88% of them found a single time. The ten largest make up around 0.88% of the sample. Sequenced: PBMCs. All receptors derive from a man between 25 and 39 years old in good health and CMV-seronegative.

CDR3 nucleotide sequence: TGTGCCAGCAGCGAACGGTCCTTGCGACTTGCGGGTGAAAAACTGTTTTTT. Its translation is CASSERSLRLAGEKLFF. The chain recombines TRBV6-1 with TRBJ1-4; D call uncertain. Looked up from germline, CDR1 is MNHNS and CDR2 is SASEGT. This CDR3 spans 17 amino acids. V was trimmed by 6 bases and J by 7 bases, leaving 24 bases between them.

The CDR3 spells CASSILQGTDTQYF. The CDR3 coding sequence is TGTGCCAGTAGTATTTTACAGGGAACAGATACGCAGTATTTT. The chain couples TRBV19 to TRBJ2-3, with a weak D call TRBD1 (6 bases). The CDR3 is 14 residues long. V shed 3 bases and J shed 3 bases, with 10 bases lying between them. Germline V lookup: CDR1 LNHDA, CDR2 SQIVND (reference sequence).

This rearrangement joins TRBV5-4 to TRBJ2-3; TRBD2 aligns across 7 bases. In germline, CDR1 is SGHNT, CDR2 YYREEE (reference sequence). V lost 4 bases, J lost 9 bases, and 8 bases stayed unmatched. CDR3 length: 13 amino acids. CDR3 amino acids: CASSLSGGGTQYF. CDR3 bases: TGTGCCAGCAGCCTATCCGGGGGAGGGACGCAGTATTTT.

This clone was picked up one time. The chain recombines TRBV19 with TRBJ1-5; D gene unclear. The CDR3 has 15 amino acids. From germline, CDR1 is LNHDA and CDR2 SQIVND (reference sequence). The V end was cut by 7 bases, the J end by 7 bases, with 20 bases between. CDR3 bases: TGTGCCAGTACCTCGGTCGCCAGGTCGGTCCAGCCCCAGCATTTT. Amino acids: CASTSVARSVQPQHF.

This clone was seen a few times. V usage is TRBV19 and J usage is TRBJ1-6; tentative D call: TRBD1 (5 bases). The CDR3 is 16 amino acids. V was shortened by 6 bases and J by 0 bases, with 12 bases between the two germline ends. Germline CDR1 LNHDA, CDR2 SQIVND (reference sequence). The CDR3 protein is CASSPQGSSYNSPLHF. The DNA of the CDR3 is TGTGCCAGTAGCCCTCAGGGAAGCTCCTATAATTCACCCCTCCACTTT.

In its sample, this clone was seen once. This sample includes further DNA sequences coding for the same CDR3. The CDR3 is CASSLDSSYNSPLHF. CDR3 bases: TGCGCCAGCAGCTTGGATAGCTCCTATAATTCACCCCTCCACTTT. V is TRBV5-1 and J is TRBJ1-6; D is unresolved. The CDR3 has 15 amino acids. In germline, CDR1 is SGHRS, CDR2 YFSETQ. V lost 0 bases, J lost 0 bases, and 4 bases lay in between.

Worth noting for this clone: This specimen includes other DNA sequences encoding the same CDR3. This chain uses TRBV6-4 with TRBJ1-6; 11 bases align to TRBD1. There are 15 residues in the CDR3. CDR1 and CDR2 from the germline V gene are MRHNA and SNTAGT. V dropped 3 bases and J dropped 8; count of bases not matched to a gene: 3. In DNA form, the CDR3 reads TGTGCCAGCAGTGAGGGGACAGGGGGGTATTCACCCCTCCACTTT. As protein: CASSEGTGGYSPLHF.

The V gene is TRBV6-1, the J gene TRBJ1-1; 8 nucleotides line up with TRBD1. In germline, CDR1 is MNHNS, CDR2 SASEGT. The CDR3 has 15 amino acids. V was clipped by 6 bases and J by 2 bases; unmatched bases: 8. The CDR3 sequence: CASSRTDRANTEAFF. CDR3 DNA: TGTGCCAGCAGCCGAACGGACAGGGCAAACACTGAAGCTTTCTTT.

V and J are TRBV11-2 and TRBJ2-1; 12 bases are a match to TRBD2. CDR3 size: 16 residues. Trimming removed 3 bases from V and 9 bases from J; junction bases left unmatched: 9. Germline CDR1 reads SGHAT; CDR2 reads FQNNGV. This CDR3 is CASSLWTSGVGGEQFF. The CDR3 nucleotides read TGTGCCAGCAGCTTGTGGACTAGCGGGGTGGGCGGTGAGCAGTTCTTC. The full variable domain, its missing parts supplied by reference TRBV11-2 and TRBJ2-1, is EAGVAQSPRYKIIEKRQSVAFWCNPISGHATLYWYQQILGQGPKLLIQFQNNGVVDDSQLPKDRFSAERLKGVDSTLKIQPAKLEDSAVYLCASSLWTSGVGGEQFFGPGTRLTVL.

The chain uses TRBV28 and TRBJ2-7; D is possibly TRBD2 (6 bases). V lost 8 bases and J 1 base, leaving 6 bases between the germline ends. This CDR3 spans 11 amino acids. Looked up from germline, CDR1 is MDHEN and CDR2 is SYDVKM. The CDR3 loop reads CASGRSYEQYF. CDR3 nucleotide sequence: TGTGCCAGCGGGAGGTCCTACGAGCAGTACTTC.

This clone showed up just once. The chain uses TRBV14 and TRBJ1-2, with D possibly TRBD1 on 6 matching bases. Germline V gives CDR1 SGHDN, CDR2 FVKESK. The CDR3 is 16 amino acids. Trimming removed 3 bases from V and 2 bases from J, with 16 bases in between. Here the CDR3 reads CASSHHTTGNNYGYTF. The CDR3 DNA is TGTGCCAGCAGCCACCACACAACAGGGAACAACTATGGCTACACCTTC.

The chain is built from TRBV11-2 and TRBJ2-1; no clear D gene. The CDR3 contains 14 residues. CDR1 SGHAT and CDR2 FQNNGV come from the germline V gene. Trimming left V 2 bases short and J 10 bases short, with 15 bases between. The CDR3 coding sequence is TGTGCCAGCAGCTTACTGTCAGTCCCCAGGGAGCAGTTCTTC. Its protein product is CASSLLSVPREQFF. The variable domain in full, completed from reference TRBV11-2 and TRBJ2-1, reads EAGVAQSPRYKIIEKRQSVAFWCNPISGHATLYWYQQILGQGPKLLIQFQNNGVVDDSQLPKDRFSAERLKGVDSTLKIQPAKLEDSAVYLCASSLLSVPREQFFGPGTRLTVL.

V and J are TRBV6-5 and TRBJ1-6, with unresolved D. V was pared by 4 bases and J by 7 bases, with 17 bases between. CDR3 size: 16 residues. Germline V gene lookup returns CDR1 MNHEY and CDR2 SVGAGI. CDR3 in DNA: TGTGCCAGCAGTTTTACCTCCCCGGCGGGAAATTCACCCCTCCACTTT. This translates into CASSFTSPAGNSPLHF.

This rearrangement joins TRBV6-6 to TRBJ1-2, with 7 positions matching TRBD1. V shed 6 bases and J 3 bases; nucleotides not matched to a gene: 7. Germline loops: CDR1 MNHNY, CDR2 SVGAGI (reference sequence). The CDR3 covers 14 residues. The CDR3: CASRPGQTYYGYTF. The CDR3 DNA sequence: TGTGCCAGCAGGCCGGGACAGACTTACTATGGCTACACCTTC.

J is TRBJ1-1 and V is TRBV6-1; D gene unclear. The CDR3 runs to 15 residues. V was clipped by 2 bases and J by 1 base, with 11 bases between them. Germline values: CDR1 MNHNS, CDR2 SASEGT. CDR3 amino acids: CASSEIGRANTEAFF. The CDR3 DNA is TGTGCCAGCAGTGAAATCGGGCGGGCGAACACTGAAGCTTTCTTT.

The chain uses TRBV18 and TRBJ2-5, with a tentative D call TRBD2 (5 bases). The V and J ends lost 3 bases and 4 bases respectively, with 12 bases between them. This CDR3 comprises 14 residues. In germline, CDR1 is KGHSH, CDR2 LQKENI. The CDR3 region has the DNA TGTGCCAGCTCACCGACTAAGGTTGGAGAGACCCAGTACTTC. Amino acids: CASSPTKVGETQYF. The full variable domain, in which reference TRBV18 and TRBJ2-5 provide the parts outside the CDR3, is NAGVMQNPRHLVRRRGQEARLRCSPMKGHSHVYWYRQLPEEGLKFMVYLQKENIIDESGMPKERFSAEFPKEGPSILRIQQVVRGDSAAYFCASSPTKVGETQYFGPGTRLLVL.

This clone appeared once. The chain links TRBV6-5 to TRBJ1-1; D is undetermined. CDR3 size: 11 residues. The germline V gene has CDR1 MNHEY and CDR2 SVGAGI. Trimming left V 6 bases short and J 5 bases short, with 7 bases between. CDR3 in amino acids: CASRTLTEAFF. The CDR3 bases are TGTGCCAGCAGGACACTTACTGAAGCTTTCTTT.

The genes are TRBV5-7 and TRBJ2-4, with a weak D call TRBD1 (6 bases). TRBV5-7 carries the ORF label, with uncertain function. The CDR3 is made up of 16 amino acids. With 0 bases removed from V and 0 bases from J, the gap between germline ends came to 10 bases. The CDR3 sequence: CASSLDQGIAKNIQYF. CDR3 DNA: TGTGCCAGCAGCTTGGATCAGGGGATAGCCAAAAACATTCAGTACTTC.

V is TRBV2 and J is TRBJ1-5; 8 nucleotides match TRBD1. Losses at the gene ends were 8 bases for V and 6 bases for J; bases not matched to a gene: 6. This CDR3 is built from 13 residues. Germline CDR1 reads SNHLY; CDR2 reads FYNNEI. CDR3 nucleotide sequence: TGTGCCAGCTGCCGGACAGGGAGTCAGCCCCAGCATTTT. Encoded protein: CASCRTGSQPQHF. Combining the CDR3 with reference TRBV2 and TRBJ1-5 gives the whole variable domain EPEVTQTPSHQVTQMGQEVILRCVPISNHLYFYWYRQILGQKVEFLVSFYNNEISEKSEIFDDQFSVERPDGSNFTLKIRSTKLEDSAMYFCASCRTGSQPQHFGDGTRLSIL.

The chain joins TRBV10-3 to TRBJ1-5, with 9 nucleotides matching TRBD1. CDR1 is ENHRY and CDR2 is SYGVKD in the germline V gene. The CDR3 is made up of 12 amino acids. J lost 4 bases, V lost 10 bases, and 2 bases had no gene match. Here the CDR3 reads CATGQGNQPQHF. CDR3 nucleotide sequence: TGTGCCACCGGACAGGGGAATCAGCCCCAGCATTTT.

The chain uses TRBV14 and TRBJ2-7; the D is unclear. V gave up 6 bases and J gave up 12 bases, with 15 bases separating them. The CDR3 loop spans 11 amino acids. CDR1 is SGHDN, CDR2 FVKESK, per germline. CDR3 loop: CASSQFRVRYF. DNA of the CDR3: TGTGCCAGCAGTCAATTCCGGGTTCGGTACTTC.

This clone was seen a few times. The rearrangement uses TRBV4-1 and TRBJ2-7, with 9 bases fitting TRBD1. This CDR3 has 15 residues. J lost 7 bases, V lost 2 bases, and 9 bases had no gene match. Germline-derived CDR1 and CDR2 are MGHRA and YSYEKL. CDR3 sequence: CASSQSDRGLGEQYF. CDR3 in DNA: TGCGCCAGCAGCCAATCGGACAGGGGATTAGGGGAGCAGTACTTC.

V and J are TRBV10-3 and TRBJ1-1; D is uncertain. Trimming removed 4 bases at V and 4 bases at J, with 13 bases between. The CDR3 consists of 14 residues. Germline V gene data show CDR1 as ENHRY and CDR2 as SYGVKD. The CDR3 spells CAISVKPETTEAFF. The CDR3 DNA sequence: TGTGCCATCAGTGTTAAGCCGGAGACCACTGAAGCTTTCTTT.

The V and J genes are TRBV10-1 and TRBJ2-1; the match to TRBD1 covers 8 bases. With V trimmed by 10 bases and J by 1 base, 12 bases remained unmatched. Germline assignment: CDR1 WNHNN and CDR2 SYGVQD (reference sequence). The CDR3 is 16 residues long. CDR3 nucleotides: TGCGCCATCGAAGACGGACAGGGTTTATCCTACAATGAGCAGTTCTTC. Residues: CAIEDGQGLSYNEQFF.

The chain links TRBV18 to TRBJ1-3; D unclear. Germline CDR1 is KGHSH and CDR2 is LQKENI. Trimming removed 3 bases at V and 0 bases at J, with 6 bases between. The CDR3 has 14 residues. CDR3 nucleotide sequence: TGTGCCAGCTCACCGGCTGGCTCTGGAAACACCATATATTTT. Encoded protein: CASSPAGSGNTIYF.

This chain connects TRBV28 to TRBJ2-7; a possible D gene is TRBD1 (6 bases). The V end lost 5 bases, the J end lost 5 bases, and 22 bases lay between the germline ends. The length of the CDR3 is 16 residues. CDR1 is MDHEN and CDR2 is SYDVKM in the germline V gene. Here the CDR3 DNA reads TGTGCCAGCAGTCCCCCCCAGGGGTCAATTGGGAACGAGCAGTACTTC. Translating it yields CASSPPQGSIGNEQYF.

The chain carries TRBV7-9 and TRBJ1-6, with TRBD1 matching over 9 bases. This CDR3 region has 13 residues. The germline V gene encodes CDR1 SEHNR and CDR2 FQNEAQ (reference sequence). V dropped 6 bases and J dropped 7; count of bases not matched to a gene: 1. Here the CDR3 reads CASRTGGNSPLHF. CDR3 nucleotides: TGTGCCAGCAGGACAGGGGGAAATTCACCCCTCCACTTT.

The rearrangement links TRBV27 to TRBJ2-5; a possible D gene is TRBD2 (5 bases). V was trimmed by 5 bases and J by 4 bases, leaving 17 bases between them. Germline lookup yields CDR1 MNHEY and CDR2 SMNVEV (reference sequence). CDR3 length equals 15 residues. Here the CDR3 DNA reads TGTGCCAGCAGTCTACTGCCTCGCGGGCGAGAGACCCAGTACTTC. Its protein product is CASSLLPRGRETQYF.

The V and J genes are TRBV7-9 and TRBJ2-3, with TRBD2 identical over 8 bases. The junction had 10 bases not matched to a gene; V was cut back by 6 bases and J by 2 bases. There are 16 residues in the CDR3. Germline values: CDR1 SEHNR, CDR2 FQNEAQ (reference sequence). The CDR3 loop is CASRTSGGRYTDTQYF. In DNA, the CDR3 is TGTGCCAGCAGAACAAGCGGGGGCAGGTACACAGATACGCAGTATTTT.